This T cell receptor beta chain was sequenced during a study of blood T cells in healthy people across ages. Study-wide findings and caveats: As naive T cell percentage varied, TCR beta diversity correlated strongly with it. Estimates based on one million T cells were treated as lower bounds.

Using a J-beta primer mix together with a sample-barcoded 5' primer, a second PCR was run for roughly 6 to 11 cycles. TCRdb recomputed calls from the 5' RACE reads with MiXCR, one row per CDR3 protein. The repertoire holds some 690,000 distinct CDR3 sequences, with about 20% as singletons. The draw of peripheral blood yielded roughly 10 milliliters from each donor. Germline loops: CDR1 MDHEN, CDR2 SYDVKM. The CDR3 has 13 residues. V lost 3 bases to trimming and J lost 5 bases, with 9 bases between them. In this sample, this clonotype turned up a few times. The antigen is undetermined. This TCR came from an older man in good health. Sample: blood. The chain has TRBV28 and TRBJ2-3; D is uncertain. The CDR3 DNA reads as TGTGCCAGCAGTTTCCGGTCTCGAGATACGCAGTATTTT. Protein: CASSFRSRDTQYF. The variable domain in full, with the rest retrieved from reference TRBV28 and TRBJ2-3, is DVKVTQSSRYLVKRTGEKVFLECVQDMDHENMFWYRQDPGLGLRLIYFSYDVKMKEKGDIPEGYSVSREKKERFSLILESASTNQTSMYLCASSFRSRDTQYFGPGTRLTVL.